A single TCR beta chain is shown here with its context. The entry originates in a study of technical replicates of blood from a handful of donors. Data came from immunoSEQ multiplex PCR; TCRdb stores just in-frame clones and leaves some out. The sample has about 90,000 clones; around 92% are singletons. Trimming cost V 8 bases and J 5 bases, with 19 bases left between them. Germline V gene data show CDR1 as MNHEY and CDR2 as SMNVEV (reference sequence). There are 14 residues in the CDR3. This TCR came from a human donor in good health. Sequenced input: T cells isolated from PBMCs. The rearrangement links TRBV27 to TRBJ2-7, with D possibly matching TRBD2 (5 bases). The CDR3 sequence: CASRGIGVSDEQYF. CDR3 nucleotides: TGTGCCAGCCGAGGTATCGGGGTTTCGGACGAGCAGTACTTC.